This T cell receptor (beta chain) was captured by sequencing in a study of spatial heterogeneity in lung cancer. TCRdb reanalysed the 5' RACE reads using MiXCR and keeps one entry per CDR3 protein. The sample consists of about 45,000 distinct CDR3 sequences, about 22% of them appearing once. Many counts were recorded for this clonotype. This sample's time point: blood at routine non-recurrence follow-up after resection. V was trimmed by 0 bases and J by 7 bases, leaving 13 bases between them. This CDR3 contains 15 residues. Germline lookup yields CDR1 MGHRA and CDR2 YSYEKL. Source: PBMCs, taken at follow-up. This chain connects TRBV4-1 to TRBJ1-5; D is unresolved. The TCR originated in a female donor with early-stage non-small cell lung cancer. The CDR3 reads CASSQDMEAPQPQHF. The DNA of the CDR3 is TGCGCCAGCAGCCAAGATATGGAAGCTCCGCAGCCCCAGCATTTT.